The 2 T cell receptor beta chains in this list originate from one sample, sequenced in a study of T cells in Graves' hyperthyroidism and ophthalmopathy. The investigators amplified TCR beta CDR3 regions from RNA transcripts. HTBI primers were the set used in a first-round RT-PCR of the TCR CDR3. In TCRdb, the multiplex PCR reads were re-called with MiXCR into one record per CDR3 protein. The sample shows 500,000 to 550,000 distinct CDR3 sequences, 20% of them seen only once. Sequenced material: blood. These receptors originate from a young man with Graves' hyperthyroidism.

This clonotype appeared many times. The chain has TRBV9 and TRBJ2-7; possibly TRBD1 for D (5 bases). The CDR3 contains 13 residues. From germline, CDR1 is SGDLS and CDR2 YYNGEE. The V end was cut by 4 bases, the J end by 3 bases, with 11 bases between. CDR3 nucleotides: TGTGCCAGCAGCACCAACCAGGGCTACGAGCAGTACTTC. Protein sequence: CASSTNQGYEQYF.

At least ten counts were recorded for this clonotype. This chain uses TRBV28 with TRBJ2-7, with D possibly being TRBD2 (5 bases). Germline CDR1 MDHEN, CDR2 SYDVKM. V lost 4 bases and J 7 bases, leaving 8 bases between the germline ends. The CDR3 extends over 11 amino acids. CDR3 region: CASSWTGEQYF. CDR3 DNA sequence: TGTGCCAGCAGTTGGACGGGAGAGCAGTACTTC. Supplemented by reference TRBV28 and TRBJ2-7, the full variable domain reads DVKVTQSSRYLVKRTGEKVFLECVQDMDHENMFWYRQDPGLGLRLIYFSYDVKMKEKGDIPEGYSVSREKKERFSLILESASTNQTSMYLCASSWTGEQYFGPGTRLTVT.